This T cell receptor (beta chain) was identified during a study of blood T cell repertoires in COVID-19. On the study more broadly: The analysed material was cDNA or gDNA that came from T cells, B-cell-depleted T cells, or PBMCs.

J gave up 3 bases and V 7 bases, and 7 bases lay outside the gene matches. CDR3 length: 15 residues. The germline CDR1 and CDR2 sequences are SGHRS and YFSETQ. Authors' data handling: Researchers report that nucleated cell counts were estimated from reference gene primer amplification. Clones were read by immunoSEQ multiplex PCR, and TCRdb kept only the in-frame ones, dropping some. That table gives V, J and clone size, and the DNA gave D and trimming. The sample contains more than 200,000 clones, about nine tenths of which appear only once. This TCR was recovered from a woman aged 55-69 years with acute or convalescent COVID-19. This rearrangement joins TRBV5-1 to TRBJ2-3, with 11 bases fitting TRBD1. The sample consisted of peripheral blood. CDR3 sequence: CASLRRDRGTDTQYF. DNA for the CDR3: TGCGCCAGCCTCCGCCGGGACAGGGGGACAGATACGCAGTATTTT.